This T cell receptor beta chain is from a study of T cell responses to AZD1222 COVID-19 vaccine. The CDR3 contains 15 residues. The germline gives CDR1 MDHEN, CDR2 SYDVKM. V lost 5 bases to trimming and J lost 5 bases, with 13 bases between them. Clones were sequenced by immunoSEQ multiplex PCR, and TCRdb holds only the in-frame ones, with some missing. The sample yields 100,000 to 150,000 clones, under 90% seen once. This TCR was sampled from an adult in good health. The chain links TRBV28 to TRBJ1-6; D gene uncertain. The sequencing used peripheral blood, collected on day 0 of AZD1222 vaccination. CDR3 sequence reads: CASSNLASHNSPLHF. In nucleotides, the CDR3 is TGTGCCAGCAGTAATCTCGCATCTCATAATTCACCCCTCCACTTT. The complete variable domain, with remaining parts taken from reference TRBV28 and TRBJ1-6, reads DVKVTQSSRYLVKRTGEKVFLECVQDMDHENMFWYRQDPGLGLRLIYFSYDVKMKEKGDIPEGYSVSREKKERFSLILESASTNQTSMYLCASSNLASHNSPLHFGNGTRLTVT.